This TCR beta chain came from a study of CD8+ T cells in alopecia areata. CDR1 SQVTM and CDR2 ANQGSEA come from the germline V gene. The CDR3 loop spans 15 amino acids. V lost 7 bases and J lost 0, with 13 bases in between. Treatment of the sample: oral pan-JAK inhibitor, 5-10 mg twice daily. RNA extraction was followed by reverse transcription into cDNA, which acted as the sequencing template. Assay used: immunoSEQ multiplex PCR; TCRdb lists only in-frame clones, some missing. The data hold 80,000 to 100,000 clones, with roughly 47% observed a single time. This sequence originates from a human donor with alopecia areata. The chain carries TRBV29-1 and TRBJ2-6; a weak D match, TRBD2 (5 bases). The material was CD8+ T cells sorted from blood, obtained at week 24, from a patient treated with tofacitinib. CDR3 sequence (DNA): TGCAGCGACACTCGTGGGAGCTCTGGGGCCAACGTCCTGACTTTC. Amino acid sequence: CSDTRGSSGANVLTF.